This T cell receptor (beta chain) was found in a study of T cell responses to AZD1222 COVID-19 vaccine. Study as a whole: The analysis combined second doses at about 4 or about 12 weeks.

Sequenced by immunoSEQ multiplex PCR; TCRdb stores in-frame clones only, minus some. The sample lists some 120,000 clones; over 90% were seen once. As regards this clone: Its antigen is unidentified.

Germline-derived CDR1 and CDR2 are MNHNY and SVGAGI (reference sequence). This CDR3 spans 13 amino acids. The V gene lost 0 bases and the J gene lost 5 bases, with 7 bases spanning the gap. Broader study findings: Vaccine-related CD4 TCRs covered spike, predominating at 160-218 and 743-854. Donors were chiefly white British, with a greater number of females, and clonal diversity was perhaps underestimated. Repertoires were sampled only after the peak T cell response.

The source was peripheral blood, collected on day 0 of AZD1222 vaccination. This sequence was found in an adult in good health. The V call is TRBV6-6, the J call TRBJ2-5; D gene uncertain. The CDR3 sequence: CASSYSIGETQYF. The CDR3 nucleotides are TGTGCCAGCAGTTACTCGATCGGGGAGACCCAGTACTTC.